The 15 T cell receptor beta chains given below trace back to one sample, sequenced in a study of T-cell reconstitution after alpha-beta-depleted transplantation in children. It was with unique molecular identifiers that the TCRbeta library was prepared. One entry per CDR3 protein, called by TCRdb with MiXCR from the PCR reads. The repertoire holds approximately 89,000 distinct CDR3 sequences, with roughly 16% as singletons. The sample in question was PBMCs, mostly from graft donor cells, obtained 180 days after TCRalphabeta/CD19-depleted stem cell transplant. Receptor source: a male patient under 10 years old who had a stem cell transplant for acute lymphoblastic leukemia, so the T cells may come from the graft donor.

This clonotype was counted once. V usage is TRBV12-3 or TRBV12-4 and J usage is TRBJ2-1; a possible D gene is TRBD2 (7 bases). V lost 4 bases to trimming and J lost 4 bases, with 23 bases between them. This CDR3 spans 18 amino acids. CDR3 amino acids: CASSSQRGRGPIYNEQFF. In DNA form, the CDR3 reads TGTGCCAGCAGTTCCCAGCGGGGTCGGGGGCCGATATACAATGAGCAGTTCTTC.

CDR3 residues: CASSEARIPWGGRNTEAFF. CDR3 nucleotides: TGTGCCAGCAGTGAAGCGAGGATCCCTTGGGGGGGGAGGAACACTGAAGCTTTCTTT. This chain uses TRBV6-1 with TRBJ1-1; TRBD1 might be the D (5 bases). The ends were cut back, 0 bases at V and 1 base at J, with 21 bases in the middle. CDR3 length: 19 amino acids. CDR1 and CDR2 from the germline V gene are MNHNS and SASEGT.

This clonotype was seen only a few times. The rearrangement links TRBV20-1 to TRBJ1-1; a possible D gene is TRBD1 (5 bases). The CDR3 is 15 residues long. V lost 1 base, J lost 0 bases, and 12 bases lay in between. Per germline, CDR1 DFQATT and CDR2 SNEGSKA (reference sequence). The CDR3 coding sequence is TGCAGTGCTAGAGGGGACCGTTCTATGAACACTGAAGCTTTCTTT. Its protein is CSARGDRSMNTEAFF.

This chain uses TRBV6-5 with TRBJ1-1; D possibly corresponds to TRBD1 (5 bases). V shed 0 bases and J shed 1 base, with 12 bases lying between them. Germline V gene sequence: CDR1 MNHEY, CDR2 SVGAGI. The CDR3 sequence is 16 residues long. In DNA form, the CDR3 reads TGTGCCAGCAGTTACTCGAAGACAGTGGGGAACACTGAAGCTTTCTTT. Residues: CASSYSKTVGNTEAFF.

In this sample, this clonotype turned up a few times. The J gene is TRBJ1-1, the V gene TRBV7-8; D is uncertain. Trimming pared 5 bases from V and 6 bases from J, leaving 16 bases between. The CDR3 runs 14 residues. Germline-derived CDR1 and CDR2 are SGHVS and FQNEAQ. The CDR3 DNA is TGTGCCAGCAGCCAGCCGCGGGTGGACCCTGAAGCTTTCTTT. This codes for CASSQPRVDPEAFF.

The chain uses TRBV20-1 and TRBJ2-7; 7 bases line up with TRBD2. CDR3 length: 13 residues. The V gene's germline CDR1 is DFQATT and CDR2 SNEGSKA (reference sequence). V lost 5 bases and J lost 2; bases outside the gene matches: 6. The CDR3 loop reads CSASTSSPYEQYF. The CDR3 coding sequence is TGCAGTGCTTCGACTAGCAGCCCCTACGAGCAGTACTTC.

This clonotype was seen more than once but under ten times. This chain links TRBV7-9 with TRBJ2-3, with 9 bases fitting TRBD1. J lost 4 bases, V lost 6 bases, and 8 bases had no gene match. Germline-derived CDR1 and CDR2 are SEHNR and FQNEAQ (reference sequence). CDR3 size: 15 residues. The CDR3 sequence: CASRRDRVGADTQYF. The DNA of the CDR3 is TGTGCCAGCAGGAGGGACAGGGTTGGCGCAGATACGCAGTATTTT.

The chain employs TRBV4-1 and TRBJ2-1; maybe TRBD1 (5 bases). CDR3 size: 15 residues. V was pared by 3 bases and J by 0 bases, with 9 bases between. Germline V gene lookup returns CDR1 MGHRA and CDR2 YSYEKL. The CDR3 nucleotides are TGCGCCAGCAGCCATAGGACACTCTCCTACAATGAGCAGTTCTTC. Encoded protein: CASSHRTLSYNEQFF.

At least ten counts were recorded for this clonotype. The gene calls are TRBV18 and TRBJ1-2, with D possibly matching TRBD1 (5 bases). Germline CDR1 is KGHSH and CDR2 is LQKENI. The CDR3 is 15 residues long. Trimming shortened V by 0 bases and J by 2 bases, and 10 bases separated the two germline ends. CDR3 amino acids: CASSPPGGMNYGYTF. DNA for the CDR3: TGTGCCAGCTCACCACCGGGGGGGATGAACTATGGCTACACCTTC. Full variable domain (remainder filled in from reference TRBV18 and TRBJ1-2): NAGVMQNPRHLVRRRGQEARLRCSPMKGHSHVYWYRQLPEEGLKFMVYLQKENIIDESGMPKERFSAEFPKEGPSILRIQQVVRGDSAAYFCASSPPGGMNYGYTFGSGTRLTVV.

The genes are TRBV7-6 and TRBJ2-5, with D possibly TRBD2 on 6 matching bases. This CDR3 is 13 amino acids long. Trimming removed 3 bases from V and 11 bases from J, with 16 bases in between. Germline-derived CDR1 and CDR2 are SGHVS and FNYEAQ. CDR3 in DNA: TGTGCCAGCAGCTTTGGCATCGACGGGACTCAGTACTTC. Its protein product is CASSFGIDGTQYF.

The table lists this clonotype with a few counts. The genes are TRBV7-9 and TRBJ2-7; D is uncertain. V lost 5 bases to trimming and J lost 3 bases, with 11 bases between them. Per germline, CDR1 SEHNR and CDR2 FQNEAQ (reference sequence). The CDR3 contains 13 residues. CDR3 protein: CASSVGLRYEQYF. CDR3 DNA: TGTGCCAGCAGCGTCGGGCTCCGCTACGAGCAGTACTTC.

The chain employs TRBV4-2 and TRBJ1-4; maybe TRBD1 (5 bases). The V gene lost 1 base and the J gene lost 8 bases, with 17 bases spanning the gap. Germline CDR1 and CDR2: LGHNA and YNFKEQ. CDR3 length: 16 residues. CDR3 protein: CASSQGGPTRREKLFF. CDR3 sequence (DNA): TGTGCCAGCAGCCAAGGGGGACCCACCCGAAGGGAAAAACTGTTTTTT.

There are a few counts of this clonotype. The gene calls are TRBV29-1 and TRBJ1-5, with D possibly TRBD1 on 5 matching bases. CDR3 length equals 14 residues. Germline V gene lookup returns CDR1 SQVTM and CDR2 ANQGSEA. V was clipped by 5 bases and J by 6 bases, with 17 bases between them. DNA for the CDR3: TGCAGCGTTCAGGAACGGGGGAATGGTCAGCCCCAGCATTTT. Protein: CSVQERGNGQPQHF.

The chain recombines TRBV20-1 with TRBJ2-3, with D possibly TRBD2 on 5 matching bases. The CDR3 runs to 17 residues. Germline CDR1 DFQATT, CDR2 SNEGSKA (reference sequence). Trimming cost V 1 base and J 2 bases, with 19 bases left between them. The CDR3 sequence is CSARGLGLYQHTDTQYF. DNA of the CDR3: TGCAGTGCTAGAGGCCTCGGACTCTACCAACACACAGATACGCAGTATTTT.

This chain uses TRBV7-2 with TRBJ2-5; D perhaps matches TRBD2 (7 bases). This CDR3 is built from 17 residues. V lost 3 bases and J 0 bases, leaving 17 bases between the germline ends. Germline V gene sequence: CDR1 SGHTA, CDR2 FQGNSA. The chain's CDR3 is CASSLSGGPSYQETQYF. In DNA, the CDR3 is TGTGCCAGCAGCTTGTCCGGGGGGCCTTCATACCAAGAGACCCAGTACTTC.